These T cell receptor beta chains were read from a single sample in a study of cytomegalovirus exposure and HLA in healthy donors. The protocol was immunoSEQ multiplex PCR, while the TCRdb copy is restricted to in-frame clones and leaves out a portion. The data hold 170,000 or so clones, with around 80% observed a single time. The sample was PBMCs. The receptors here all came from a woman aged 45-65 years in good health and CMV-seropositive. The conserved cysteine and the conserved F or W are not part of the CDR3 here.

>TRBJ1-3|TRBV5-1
ASSLAGGNTTY
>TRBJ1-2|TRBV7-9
ASSPSGDRAYGYT
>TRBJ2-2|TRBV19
ASRHGTGFPGELF
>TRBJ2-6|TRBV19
DSRQLSGANVLT
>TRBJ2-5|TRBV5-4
ASSPGPSRETQY
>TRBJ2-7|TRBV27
ASSLAGKEQY
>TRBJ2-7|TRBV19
ASSIGLAAYEQY
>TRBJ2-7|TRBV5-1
ASSLGQGGSYEQY
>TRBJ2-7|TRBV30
AFNRGEPYEQY
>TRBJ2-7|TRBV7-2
ASSLKTGPAYEQY
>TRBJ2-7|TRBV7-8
ASSLEGTGGSYEQY
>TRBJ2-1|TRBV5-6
ASSLTGREHNNEQF